Here is one T cell receptor beta chain with its context. This sample is drawn from a study of T cell responses to AZD1222 COVID-19 vaccine. Per the germline V gene, CDR1 is KGHDR and CDR2 is SFDVKD. The ends lost 1 base at V and 4 bases at J; junction bases unmatched: 2. This CDR3 has 15 residues. Clones were sequenced by immunoSEQ multiplex PCR, and TCRdb holds only the in-frame ones, with some missing. The top ten hold 1.5% to 2% of the sample, which has fewer than 200,000 clones, roughly 89% seen once. The sample was peripheral blood, taken on day 0 of AZD1222 vaccination. The chain joins TRBV24-1 to TRBJ2-1, with TRBD2 matching over 8 bases. The sequence was collected from an adult in good health. The CDR3 reads CATSDFLAGYNEQFF. In DNA form, the CDR3 reads TGTGCCACCAGTGATTTCCTAGCGGGTTACAATGAGCAGTTCTTC.